These T cell receptor beta chains were read from a single sample in a study of blood T cell repertoires in COVID-19. Generated by immunoSEQ multiplex PCR, the TCRdb table keeps only in-frame clones and is missing some. The sample lists some 78,000 clones; almost 90% were seen once. Sequencing used peripheral blood. The receptors derive from a woman older than 75 with active or convalescent COVID-19. Both conserved end residues are part of each CDR3. A D gene is named only where the DNA matches it firmly. Expanded clones get a size class; other rows say once, few or many, or leave the size out.

len	abundance	d_gene	v_gene	j_gene	CDR3nt	CDR3aa
17	once	-	TRBV5-8	TRBJ1-5	TGTGCCAGCAGCTTGGTCCGTGGAGGGGATAGCAATCAGCCCCAGCATTTT	CASSLVRGGDSNQPQHF
15	-	TRBD1	TRBV27	TRBJ1-1	TGTGCCAGCAGTTTGAAACAACCGGGACAGGGTGAAGCTTTCTTT	CASSLKQPGQGEAFF
15	-	-	TRBV9	TRBJ1-2	TGTGCCAGCAGCGTAGGGGGGGACGGCTATTATGGCTACACCTTC	CASSVGGDGYYGYTF
15	-	-	TRBV19	TRBJ1-2	TGTGCCAGTAGTATAGTCCCAGAGACAAACTATGGCTACACCTTC	CASSIVPETNYGYTF
15	-	TRBD2	TRBV5-1	TRBJ2-7	TGCGCCAGCAGCGATAGCGGGAGACCGTCCTACGAGCAGTACTTC	CASSDSGRPSYEQYF
14	-	-	TRBV6-5	TRBJ1-2	TGTGCCAGCATTAGGCTCGGGGGTGACTATGGCTACACCTTC	CASIRLGGDYGYTF
12	-	TRBD2	TRBV28	TRBJ2-1	TGTGCCAGCAGTAGGCGGACTAGGGAGCAGTTCTTC	CASSRRTREQFF
16	-	TRBD1	TRBV27	TRBJ2-6	TGTGCCAGCAGTTTCCGACAGGGTTCTGGGGCCAACGTCCTGACTTTC	CASSFRQGSGANVLTF
13	-	-	TRBV6-5	TRBJ2-3	TGTGCCAGCTCCGGAGTACAAGCAGATACGCAGTATTTT	CASSGVQADTQYF
18	-	-	TRBV6-2/TRBV6-3	TRBJ1-5	TGTGCCAGCAGCCAAAGCGTGACAGGCTGGGAAGGCAATCAGCCCCAGCATTTT	CASSQSVTGWEGNQPQHF
15	few	TRBD1	TRBV5-1	TRBJ2-1	TGCGCCAGCAGCTTCTACGGGACAGTGGATGATGAGCAGTTCTTC	CASSFYGTVDDEQFF
14	-	TRBD1	TRBV29-1	TRBJ2-7	TGCAGCGCCTTGACGGGACAGGGTGACTACGAGCAGTACTTC	CSALTGQGDYEQYF
15	-	TRBD1	TRBV19	TRBJ2-5	TGTGCCAGTAGTTCGCGACAGGGGGATAGAGAGACCCAGTACTTC	CASSSRQGDRETQYF
15	-	-	TRBV15	TRBJ1-2	TGTGCCACCAGCAGAGATATGGTGCAGTACTATGGCTACACCTTC	CATSRDMVQYYGYTF
15	-	TRBD1	TRBV5-1	TRBJ2-1	TGCGCCAGCAGCTTCTGGGGACAGGACCACAATGAGCAGTTCTTC	CASSFWGQDHNEQFF
13	-	-	TRBV19	TRBJ2-3	TGTGCCAGTAGTATGCGGGTGGGAGATACGCAGTATTTT	CASSMRVGDTQYF
13	once	TRBD1	TRBV7-2	TRBJ2-7	TGTGCCAGCAGCGGACAGGGGAGGGACGAGCAGTACTTC	CASSGQGRDEQYF
18	-	TRBD1	TRBV28	TRBJ2-2	TGTGCCAGCAGTCCCACGGGACAGGGAATTCACCGCTCCGGGGAGCTGTTTTTT	CASSPTGQGIHRSGELFF
13	-	-	TRBV3-1/TRBV3-2	TRBJ1-4	TGTGCCAGCAGCCAAGGCGGGGCTAGGAAACTGTTTTTT	CASSQGGARKLFF
14	-	TRBD1	TRBV7-2	TRBJ1-5	TGTGCCAGCAGCTTAAGACAGGGTGGGCAGCCCCAGCATTTT	CASSLRQGGQPQHF
14	-	-	TRBV5-1	TRBJ1-1	TGCGCCAGCAGCTTTGCAGCGGGGAACACTGAAGCTTTCTTT	CASSFAAGNTEAFF
15	-	TRBD1	TRBV24-1	TRBJ2-3	TGTGCCACCAGTGATCAGGACAGGGGGCTTGGTACGCAGTATTTT	CATSDQDRGLGTQYF
14	once	-	TRBV6-5	TRBJ1-1	TGTGCCAGCTACTGGAGAGGAGGGAACACTGAAGCTTTCTTT	CASYWRGGNTEAFF
16	-	TRBD2	TRBV9	TRBJ2-3	TGTGCCAGCAGCGTAGCTAGGGCGGGAGGCCAAGATACGCAGTATTTT	CASSVARAGGQDTQYF
11	-	-	TRBV20-1	TRBJ2-1	TGCAGTGCTAGAGCACAATGGGAGCAGTTCTTC	CSARAQWEQFF
12	-	-	TRBV10-3	TRBJ1-5	TGTGCCTCATCAGGGGGCAATCAGCCCCAGCATTTT	CASSGGNQPQHF
16	few	TRBD2	TRBV27	TRBJ2-4	TGTGCCAGCAGTCCCCGTATTAGTAGCGGGGATAACATTCAGTACTTC	CASSPRISSGDNIQYF
16	-	TRBD2	TRBV11-2	TRBJ2-3	TGTGCCAGCAGCTTAGGAACTAGCGGGAGCTCAGATACGCAGTATTTT	CASSLGTSGSSDTQYF
14	-	TRBD1	TRBV7-2	TRBJ2-7	TGTGCCAGCAGATCGACCGGGACAGGTAACGAGCAGTACTTC	CASRSTGTGNEQYF
15	-	-	TRBV27	TRBJ1-4	TGTGCCAGCAGTCTTCTCCCTACAACTAATGAAAAACTGTTTTTT	CASSLLPTTNEKLFF
19	-	-	TRBV19	TRBJ2-6	TGTGCCAGTAAGATTGCCCCCAGAGACTCTTTTTCTGGGGCCAACGTCCTGACTTTC	CASKIAPRDSFSGANVLTF
14	once	TRBD2	TRBV29-1	TRBJ2-3	TGCAGCGCTCCGACTAGCGGGAACACAGATACGCAGTATTTT	CSAPTSGNTDTQYF
18	-	-	TRBV28	TRBJ1-5	TGTGCCAGCAGTTTTAGAGGGTCAGTAGGTTATAGCAATCAGCCCCAGCATTTT	CASSFRGSVGYSNQPQHF